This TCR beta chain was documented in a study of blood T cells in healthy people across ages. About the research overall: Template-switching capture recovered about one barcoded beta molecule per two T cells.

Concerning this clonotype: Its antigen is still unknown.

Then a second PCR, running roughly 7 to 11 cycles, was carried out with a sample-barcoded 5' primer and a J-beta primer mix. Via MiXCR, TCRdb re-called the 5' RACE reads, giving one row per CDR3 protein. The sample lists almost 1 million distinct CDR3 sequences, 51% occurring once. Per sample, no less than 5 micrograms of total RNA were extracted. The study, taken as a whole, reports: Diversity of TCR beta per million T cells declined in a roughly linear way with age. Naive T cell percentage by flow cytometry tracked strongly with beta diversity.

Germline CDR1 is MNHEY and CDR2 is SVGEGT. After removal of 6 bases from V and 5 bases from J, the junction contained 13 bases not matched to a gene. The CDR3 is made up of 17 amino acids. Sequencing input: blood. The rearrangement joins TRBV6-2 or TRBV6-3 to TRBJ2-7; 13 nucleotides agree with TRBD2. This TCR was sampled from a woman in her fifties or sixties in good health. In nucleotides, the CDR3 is TGTGCCAGCAGACCGGGACTAGCGGGATCCTTCCCCCACGAGCAGTACTTC. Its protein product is CASRPGLAGSFPHEQYF.